The T cell receptor (beta chain) described here comes from a study of cytomegalovirus exposure and HLA in healthy donors. Notes on the study in general: Later analysis reportedly placed an Asian-associated ancestry cluster below the approximately 680-donor mean in N-insertions. Per a later analysis, HLA-associated TCR beta chains showed more clonal expansion than other, equally common TCR beta chains.

As for the donors, each was a healthy bone marrow donor. Points on this clone: The target antigen is unknown.

60 Vbeta and 13 Jbeta primers were used in PCR. Assay: immunoSEQ multiplex PCR; the TCRdb copy retains only in-frame clones and omits some. The top ten clones hold less than 15% of a sample with over 150,000 clones, roughly 76% of them seen once. Germline CDR1 is MNHEY and CDR2 is SMNVEV (reference sequence). The CDR3 runs to 19 residues. J gave up 4 bases and V 6 bases, and 20 bases lay outside the gene matches. The clonotype comes from a woman in her 50s in good health and CMV-seronegative. Sequencing was carried out using PBMCs. V is TRBV27 and J is TRBJ2-5; TRBD2 matches at 10 bases. The CDR3 loop reads CASRPTVYVERGGRETQYF. The CDR3 coding sequence is TGTGCCAGCAGACCAACCGTTTATGTCGAGCGGGGGGGCCGAGAGACCCAGTACTTC.